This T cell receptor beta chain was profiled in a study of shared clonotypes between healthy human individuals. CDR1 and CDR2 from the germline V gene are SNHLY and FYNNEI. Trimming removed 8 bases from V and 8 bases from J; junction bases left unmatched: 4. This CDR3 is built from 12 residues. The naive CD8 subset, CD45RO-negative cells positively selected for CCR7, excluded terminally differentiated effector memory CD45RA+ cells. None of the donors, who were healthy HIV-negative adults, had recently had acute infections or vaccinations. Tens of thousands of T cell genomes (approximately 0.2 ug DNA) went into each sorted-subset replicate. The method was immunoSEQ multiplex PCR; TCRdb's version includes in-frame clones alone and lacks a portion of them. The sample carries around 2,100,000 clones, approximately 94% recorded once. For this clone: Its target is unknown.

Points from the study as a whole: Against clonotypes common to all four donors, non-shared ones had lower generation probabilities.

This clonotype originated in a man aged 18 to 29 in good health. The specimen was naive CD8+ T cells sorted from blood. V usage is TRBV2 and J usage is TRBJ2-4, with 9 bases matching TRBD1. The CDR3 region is CASGQGYDIQYF. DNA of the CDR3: TGTGCCAGCGGACAGGGGTATGACATTCAGTACTTC.